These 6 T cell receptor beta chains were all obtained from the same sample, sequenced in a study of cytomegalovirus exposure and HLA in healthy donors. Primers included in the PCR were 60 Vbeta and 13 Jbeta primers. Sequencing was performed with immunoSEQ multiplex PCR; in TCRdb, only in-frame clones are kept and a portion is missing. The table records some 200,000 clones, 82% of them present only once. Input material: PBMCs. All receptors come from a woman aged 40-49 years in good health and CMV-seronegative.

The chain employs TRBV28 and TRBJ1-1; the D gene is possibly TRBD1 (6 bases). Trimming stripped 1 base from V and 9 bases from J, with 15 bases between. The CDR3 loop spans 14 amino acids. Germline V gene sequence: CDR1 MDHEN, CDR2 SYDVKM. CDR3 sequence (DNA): TGTGCCAGCAGTTTATATCAGGGGAAGGGAAAAGCTTTCTTT. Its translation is CASSLYQGKGKAFF.

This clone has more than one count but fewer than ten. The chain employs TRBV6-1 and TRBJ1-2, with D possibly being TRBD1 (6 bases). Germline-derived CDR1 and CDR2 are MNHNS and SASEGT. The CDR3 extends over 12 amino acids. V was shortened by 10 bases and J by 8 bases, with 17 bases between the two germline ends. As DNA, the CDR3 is TGTGCCACCCACCAGGGGTCCGACGGCTACACCTTC. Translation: CATHQGSDGYTF.

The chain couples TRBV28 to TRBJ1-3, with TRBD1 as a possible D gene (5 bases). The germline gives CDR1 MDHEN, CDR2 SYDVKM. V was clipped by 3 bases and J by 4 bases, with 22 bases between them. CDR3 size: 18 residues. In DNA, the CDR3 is TGTGCCAGCAGTTTCGCAGGGCACGACCCATTAGGGGGAAACACCATATATTTT. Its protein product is CASSFAGHDPLGGNTIYF.

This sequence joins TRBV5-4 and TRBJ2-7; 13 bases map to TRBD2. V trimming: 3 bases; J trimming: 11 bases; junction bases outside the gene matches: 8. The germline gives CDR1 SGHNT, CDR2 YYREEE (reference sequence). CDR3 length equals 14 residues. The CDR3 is CASSSGTSGISEYF. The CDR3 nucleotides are TGTGCCAGCAGCTCCGGGACTAGCGGGATTTCGGAGTACTTC.

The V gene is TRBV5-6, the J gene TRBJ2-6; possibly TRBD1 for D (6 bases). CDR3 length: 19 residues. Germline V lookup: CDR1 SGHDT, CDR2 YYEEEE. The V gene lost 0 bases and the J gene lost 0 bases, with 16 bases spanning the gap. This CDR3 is CASSLVYPRGGSGANVLTF. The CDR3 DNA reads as TGTGCCAGCAGCTTGGTATACCCTCGAGGGGGCTCTGGGGCCAACGTCCTGACTTTC.

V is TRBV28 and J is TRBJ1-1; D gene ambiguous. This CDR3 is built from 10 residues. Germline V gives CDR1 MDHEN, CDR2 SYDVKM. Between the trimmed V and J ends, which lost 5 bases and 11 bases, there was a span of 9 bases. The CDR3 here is CASSAGLAFF. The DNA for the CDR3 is TGTGCCAGCAGTGCGGGGTTGGCTTTCTTT. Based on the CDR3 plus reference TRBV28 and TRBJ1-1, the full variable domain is DVKVTQSSRYLVKRTGEKVFLECVQDMDHENMFWYRQDPGLGLRLIYFSYDVKMKEKGDIPEGYSVSREKKERFSLILESASTNQTSMYLCASSAGLAFFGQGTRLTVV.